Each of the 22 T cell receptor beta chains below was sequenced from the same sample in a study of shared clonotypes between healthy human individuals. CD45RO-negative CD8 cells positively selected for CCR7 made up the naive population, which excluded terminally differentiated effector memory CD45RA+ cells. Here immunoSEQ multiplex PCR was the method, and the copy in TCRdb shows in-frame clones only, minus some. Of around 1,900,000 clones listed, 80% to 95% are singletons. Sample: naive CD8+ T cells from PBMCs. The receptors stem from a man between 18 and 35 years old in good health. Some clones in this sample may be carry-over from other donors' samples.

The chain joins TRBV10-2 to TRBJ2-2; possible D gene TRBD1, 5 bases. The V gene's germline CDR1 is WSHSY and CDR2 SAAADI. Deletions cut 4 bases from V and 4 bases from J, with 13 bases between. The CDR3 loop spans 15 amino acids. The CDR3 bases are TGCGCCAGCAGTGTTTGGCAGGGTGGCACCGGGGAGCTGTTTTTT. Its protein product is CASSVWQGGTGELFF.

The V call is TRBV27, the J call TRBJ2-7; D is ambiguous. The CDR3 runs 14 residues. Trimming took 2 bases from V and 3 from J, leaving 11 bases between them. The germline gives CDR1 MNHEY, CDR2 SMNVEV (reference sequence). The CDR3 spells CASSLKGWGYEQYF. The DNA of the CDR3 is TGTGCCAGCAGTTTAAAGGGTTGGGGCTACGAGCAGTACTTC.

V usage is TRBV27 and J usage is TRBJ1-1, with D unresolved. V was shortened by 6 bases and J by 0 bases, with 20 bases between the two germline ends. The V gene's germline CDR1 is MNHEY and CDR2 SMNVEV (reference sequence). CDR3 size: 17 residues. The CDR3 loop is CASSPLAVGGMNTEAFF. The CDR3 DNA follows: TGTGCCAGCAGCCCGCTGGCAGTAGGCGGGATGAACACTGAAGCTTTCTTT.

The chain combines TRBV15 with TRBJ2-3, with D perhaps matching TRBD1 (6 bases). This CDR3 contains 16 residues. The V end lost 6 bases, the J end lost 2 bases, and 18 bases lay between the germline ends. Germline loops: CDR1 LNHNV, CDR2 YYDKDF (reference sequence). CDR3 nucleotides: TGTGCCACCAGACCCCGAGGACAGACCTTCACAGATACGCAGTATTTT. Translating it yields CATRPRGQTFTDTQYF.

This chain uses TRBV28 with TRBJ2-5, with D possibly matching TRBD1 (5 bases). CDR3 length: 16 amino acids. The germline CDR1 and CDR2 sequences are MDHEN and SYDVKM. V dropped 2 bases and J dropped 5 bases, with 18 bases sitting between them. CDR3 sequence: CASSLMYGRVGETQYF. The CDR3, as DNA: TGTGCCAGCAGTTTAATGTATGGCAGGGTCGGGGAGACCCAGTACTTC.

The chain carries TRBV5-6 and TRBJ1-2, with D possibly matching TRBD1 (6 bases). Trimming took 4 bases from V and 8 from J, leaving 18 bases between them. The CDR3 sequence is 14 residues long. Germline lookup yields CDR1 SGHDT and CDR2 YYEEEE. In DNA, the CDR3 is TGTGCCAGCAGCGAGGGGGTGGGGTCCAGAGGCTACACCTTC. Encoded protein: CASSEGVGSRGYTF. The complete variable domain, with remaining parts taken from reference TRBV5-6 and TRBJ1-2, reads DAGVTQSPTHLIKTRGQQVTLRCSPKSGHDTVSWYQQALGQGPQFIFQYYEEEERQRGNFPDRFSGHQFPNYSSELNVNALLLGDSALYLCASSEGVGSRGYTFGSGTRLTVV.

Written as DNA, the CDR3 is TGTGCCAGCAGCTCCCTCGGACTAGCGGGCAATGAGCAGTTCTTC. Protein: CASSSLGLAGNEQFF. This chain uses TRBV7-9 with TRBJ2-1; 11 positions agree with TRBD2. Germline V lookup: CDR1 SEHNR, CDR2 FQNEAQ (reference sequence). The CDR3 has 15 amino acids. V trimming: 4 bases; J trimming: 6 bases; junction bases outside the gene matches: 5.

The J gene is TRBJ2-7, the V gene TRBV10-3; TRBD2 matches 9 bases. The CDR3 runs to 15 residues. Germline lookup yields CDR1 ENHRY and CDR2 SYGVKD. After removal of 6 bases from V and 3 bases from J, the junction contained 9 bases not matched to a gene. CDR3 bases: TGTGCCATCAGCCCAACTAGCGGGTCGAACTACGAGCAGTACTTC. Its translation: CAISPTSGSNYEQYF.

The V call is TRBV5-4, the J call TRBJ1-3, with D unresolved. The CDR3 is 16 residues long. Trimming stripped 0 bases from V and 0 bases from J, with 10 bases between. Germline lookup yields CDR1 SGHNT and CDR2 YYREEE (reference sequence). This CDR3 is CASSLDGSYSGNTIYF. CDR3 sequence (DNA): TGTGCCAGCAGCTTGGACGGCAGCTACTCTGGAAACACCATATATTTT.

V is TRBV12-5 and J is TRBJ1-1, with D uncertain. CDR3 length: 12 amino acids. Trimming shortened V by 4 bases and J by 4 bases, and 7 bases separated the two germline ends. Germline V gene data show CDR1 as LGHNT and CDR2 as FRNRAP. CDR3 nucleotide sequence: TGTGCTAGTGGTTGGATGGGCACTGAAGCTTTCTTT. This codes for CASGWMGTEAFF. The whole variable domain, remainder taken from reference TRBV12-5 and TRBJ1-1, is DARVTQTPRHKVTEMGQEVTMRCQPILGHNTVFWYRQTMMQGLELLAYFRNRAPLDDSGMPKDRFSAEMPDATLATLKIQPSEPRDSAVYFCASGWMGTEAFFGQGTRLTVV.

This chain links TRBV10-1 with TRBJ2-1; D not resolved. The germline V gene has CDR1 WNHNN and CDR2 SYGVQD (reference sequence). The germline V and J ends were trimmed by 7 bases and 10 bases, with 20 bases remaining between them. The CDR3 runs 14 residues. CDR3 sequence reads: CASIGSLPSKEQFF. CDR3 sequence (DNA): TGCGCCAGCATAGGCAGTCTGCCGTCAAAGGAGCAGTTCTTC.

V usage is TRBV15 and J usage is TRBJ1-4; D is perhaps TRBD1 (6 bases). The CDR3 is 16 residues long. V was clipped by 1 base and J by 6 bases, with 15 bases between them. Germline CDR1 LNHNV, CDR2 YYDKDF (reference sequence). Here the CDR3 reads CATSRAPQGRDEKLFF. The CDR3 region has the DNA TGTGCCACCAGCAGAGCCCCACAGGGTAGAGATGAAAAACTGTTTTTT.

This chain connects TRBV28 to TRBJ1-1; the D gene is possibly TRBD1 (6 bases). The germline gives CDR1 MDHEN, CDR2 SYDVKM. CDR3 length: 14 residues. Trimming cost V 6 bases and J 8 bases, with 19 bases left between them. The DNA of the CDR3 is TGTGCCAGCAGACCCTTGGGGGCGCGGCCCGAAGCTTTCTTT. Residues: CASRPLGARPEAFF.

V and J are TRBV27 and TRBJ2-3; D is unclear. V lost 4 bases and J lost 1, with 18 bases in between. The CDR3 has 17 amino acids. The germline V gene encodes CDR1 MNHEY and CDR2 SMNVEV (reference sequence). The CDR3 DNA sequence: TGTGCCAGCAGTTCTCCGTACGTATTGGGCCGCACAGATACGCAGTATTTT. Amino acid sequence: CASSSPYVLGRTDTQYF.

This clone has a single count. The genes are TRBV28 and TRBJ1-5; D is unresolved. There are 14 residues in the CDR3. From germline, CDR1 is MDHEN and CDR2 SYDVKM. The V and J ends lost 5 bases and 6 bases respectively, with 14 bases between them. The CDR3 bases are TGTGCCAGCAGTCCCTCGACGGGTACTCAGCCCCAGCATTTT. Its translation is CASSPSTGTQPQHF.

Note on this clone: Other DNA sequences in this specimen translate into the identical CDR3. V gene TRBV15 combines with J gene TRBJ2-7, with 13 bases that match TRBD2. Germline V CDR1 and CDR2: LNHNV, YYDKDF (reference sequence). CDR3 size: 15 residues. J gave up 3 bases and V 3 bases, and 2 bases lay outside the gene matches. In DNA, the CDR3 is TGTGCCACCAGCAGCCGGACTAGCGGGAGCTACGAGCAGTACTTC. As protein: CATSSRTSGSYEQYF.

This sequence joins TRBV7-2 and TRBJ2-1; D call uncertain. V lost 5 bases and J lost 7, with 9 bases in between. This CDR3 contains 12 residues. Germline V CDR1 and CDR2: SGHTA, FQGNSA. This chain's CDR3 is CASSVDANEQFF. The DNA for the CDR3 is TGTGCCAGCAGCGTAGACGCGAATGAGCAGTTCTTC.

The gene calls are TRBV6-5 and TRBJ2-3; D remains ambiguous. Germline loops: CDR1 MNHEY, CDR2 SVGAGI. The CDR3 length is 15 residues. Trimming pared 6 bases from V and 0 bases from J, leaving 13 bases between. CDR3 nucleotide sequence: TGTGCCAGCAGCCGCTTAGGAAGGAGCACAGATACGCAGTATTTT. It is translated as CASSRLGRSTDTQYF.

This chain joins TRBV28 and TRBJ2-6; no clear D gene. The ends were cut back, 3 bases at V and 1 base at J, with 7 bases in the middle. The CDR3 loop spans 15 amino acids. CDR1 is MDHEN, CDR2 SYDVKM, per germline. The CDR3 region has the DNA TGTGCCAGCAGTTTTGCGCGTTCTGGGGCCAACGTCCTGACTTTC. Protein sequence: CASSFARSGANVLTF.

The genes are TRBV27 and TRBJ2-7, with 14 bases matching TRBD2. Germline V gene sequence: CDR1 MNHEY, CDR2 SMNVEV (reference sequence). The CDR3 length is 15 residues. The junction had 7 bases not matched to a gene; V was cut back by 6 bases and J by 6 bases. The CDR3 DNA reads TGTGCCAGCAGACAGGGGACTAGCGGGAGTTCCGAGCAGTACTTC. Protein sequence: CASRQGTSGSSEQYF.

The chain uses TRBV7-9 and TRBJ2-1; unclear D gene. The CDR3 length is 12 residues. CDR1 SEHNR and CDR2 FQNEAQ come from the germline V gene (reference sequence). The V and J ends lost 6 bases and 12 bases respectively, with 15 bases between them. DNA for the CDR3: TGTGCCAGCAGGACATTAAAGAGGACGCAGTTCTTC. Translation gives CASRTLKRTQFF.

This clone was picked up one time. J is TRBJ1-1 and V is TRBV5-6; 7 positions match TRBD1. The CDR3 covers 12 residues. Germline values: CDR1 SGHDT, CDR2 YYEEEE. V lost 3 bases and J lost 6; bases outside the gene matches: 2. CDR3 DNA sequence: TGTGCCAGCAGCTCCGGGACAGCTGAAGCTTTCTTT. Amino acid sequence: CASSSGTAEAFF.